Below are 5 T cell receptor beta chains sequenced from a single sample in a study of CD8 T cells in Susac syndrome. Random-hexamer reverse transcription was applied to about 0.45 to 1 ug RNA. A single record per CDR3 protein comes from TCRdb applying MiXCR to the immunoSEQ multiplex PCR reads. The top ten hold 0.18% of the sample, which has hundreds of thousands of distinct CDR3 sequences, 70% to 90% seen once. The sequenced material came from CD8+ T cells from PBMCs. The receptors shown here come from a human donor with multiple sclerosis.

The rearrangement joins TRBV4-3 to TRBJ2-5; 8 bases match TRBD2. The germline V gene has CDR1 LGHNA and CDR2 YSLEER. CDR3 length: 17 amino acids. V dropped 0 bases and J dropped 2; count of bases not matched to a gene: 8. CDR3 in DNA: TGCGCCAGCAGCCAAGATAGGTCGGCTAGCGGGCAAGAGACCCAGTACTTC. Translation: CASSQDRSASGQETQYF.

V and J are TRBV19 and TRBJ1-1; tentative D call: TRBD1 (5 bases). CDR1 is LNHDA and CDR2 is SQIVND in the germline V gene (reference sequence). V was cut by 7 bases and J by 5 bases, with 14 bases left in between. The CDR3 covers 13 residues. The CDR3 loop is CASNYQGGTEAFF. Here the CDR3 DNA reads TGTGCCAGTAACTATCAGGGTGGGACTGAAGCTTTCTTT.

The chain combines TRBV7-6 with TRBJ1-1, with D perhaps matching TRBD1 (5 bases). Deletions cut 5 bases from V and 4 bases from J, with 11 bases between. Looked up from germline, CDR1 is SGHVS and CDR2 is FNYEAQ. There are 13 residues in the CDR3. The CDR3: CASSVDGGTEAFF. CDR3 nucleotide sequence: TGTGCCAGCAGCGTGGACGGGGGCACTGAAGCTTTCTTT. Drawing the rest from reference TRBV7-6 and TRBJ1-1, the complete variable domain is GAGVSQSPRYKVTKRGQDVALRCDPISGHVSLYWYRQALGQGPEFLTYFNYEAQQDKSGLPNDRFSAERPEGSISTLTIQRTEQRDSAMYRCASSVDGGTEAFFGQGTRLTVV.

V is TRBV18 and J is TRBJ2-7; possible D gene TRBD1, 6 bases. Germline V lookup: CDR1 KGHSH, CDR2 LQKENI. The CDR3 extends over 14 amino acids. The germline V and J ends were trimmed by 4 bases and 3 bases, with 13 bases remaining between them. CDR3 coding DNA: TGTGCCAGCTCACGAGACGCAGGGGTCTACGAGCAGTACTTC. As protein: CASSRDAGVYEQYF.

CDR3 coding DNA: TGTGCCAGCTCCGCGGGGGGGAACGAGCAGTACTTC. Encoded protein: CASSAGGNEQYF. The chain combines TRBV6-5 with TRBJ2-7, with 9 bases identical to TRBD2. The CDR3 spans 12 residues. Germline V gives CDR1 MNHEY, CDR2 SVGAGI. V dropped 8 bases and J dropped 5; count of bases not matched to a gene: 4.